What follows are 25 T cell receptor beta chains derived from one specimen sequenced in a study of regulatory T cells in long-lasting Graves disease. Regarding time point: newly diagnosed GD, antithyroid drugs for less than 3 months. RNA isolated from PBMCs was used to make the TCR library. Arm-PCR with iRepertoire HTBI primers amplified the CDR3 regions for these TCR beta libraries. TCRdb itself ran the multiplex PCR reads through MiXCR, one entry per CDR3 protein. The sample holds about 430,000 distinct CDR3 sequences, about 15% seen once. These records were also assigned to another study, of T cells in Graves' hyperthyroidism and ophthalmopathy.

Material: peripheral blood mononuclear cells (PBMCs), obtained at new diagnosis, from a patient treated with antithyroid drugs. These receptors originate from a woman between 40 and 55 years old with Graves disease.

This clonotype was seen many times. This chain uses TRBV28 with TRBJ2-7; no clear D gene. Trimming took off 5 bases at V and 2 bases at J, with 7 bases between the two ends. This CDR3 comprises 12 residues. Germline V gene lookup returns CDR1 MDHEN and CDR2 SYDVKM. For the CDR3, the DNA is TGTGCCAGCAGTCTCCCGACCTACGAGCAGTACTTC. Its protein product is CASSLPTYEQYF.

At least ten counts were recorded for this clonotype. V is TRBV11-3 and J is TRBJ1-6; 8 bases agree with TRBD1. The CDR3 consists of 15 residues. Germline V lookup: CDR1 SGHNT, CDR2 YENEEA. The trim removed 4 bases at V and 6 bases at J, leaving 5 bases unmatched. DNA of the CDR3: TGTGCCAGCAGCTCGCCCGACAGGGGTAATTCACCCCTCCACTTT. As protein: CASSSPDRGNSPLHF.

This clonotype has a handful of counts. CDR3: CASSLEGGHSPLHF. CDR3 nucleotides: TGTGCCAGCAGCTTGGAGGGGGGGCACTCACCCCTCCACTTT. The V call is TRBV5-6, the J call TRBJ1-6, with D possibly matching TRBD1 (6 bases). V lost 0 bases to trimming and J lost 10 bases, with 11 bases between them. Germline assignment: CDR1 SGHDT and CDR2 YYEEEE. The CDR3 extends over 14 amino acids. Using reference TRBV5-6 and TRBJ1-6 for the parts outside the CDR3, the full variable domain is DAGVTQSPTHLIKTRGQQVTLRCSPKSGHDTVSWYQQALGQGPQFIFQYYEEEERQRGNFPDRFSGHQFPNYSSELNVNALLLGDSALYLCASSLEGGHSPLHFGNGTRLTVT.

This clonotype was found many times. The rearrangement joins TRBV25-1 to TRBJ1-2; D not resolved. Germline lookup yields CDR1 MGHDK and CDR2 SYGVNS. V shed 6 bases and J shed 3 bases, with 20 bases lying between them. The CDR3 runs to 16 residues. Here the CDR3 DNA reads TGTGCCAGCAGGGGAGACCCTAAGGCCCTGGACTATGGCTACACCTTC. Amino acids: CASRGDPKALDYGYTF.

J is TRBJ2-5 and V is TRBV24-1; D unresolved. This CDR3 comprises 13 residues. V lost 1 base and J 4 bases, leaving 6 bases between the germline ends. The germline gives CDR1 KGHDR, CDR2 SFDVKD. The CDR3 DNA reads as TGTGCCACCAGTGATTTATTCGGAGAGACCCAGTACTTC. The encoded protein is CATSDLFGETQYF.

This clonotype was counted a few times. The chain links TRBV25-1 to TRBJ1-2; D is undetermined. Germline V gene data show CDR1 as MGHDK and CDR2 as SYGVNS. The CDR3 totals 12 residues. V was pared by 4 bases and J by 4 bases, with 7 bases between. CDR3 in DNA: TGTGCCAGCAGTGTACAATTCTATGGCTACACCTTC. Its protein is CASSVQFYGYTF.

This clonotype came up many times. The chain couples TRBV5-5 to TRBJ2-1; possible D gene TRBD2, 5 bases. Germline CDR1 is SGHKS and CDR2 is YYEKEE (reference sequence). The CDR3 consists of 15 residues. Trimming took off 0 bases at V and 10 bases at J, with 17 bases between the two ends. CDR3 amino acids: CASSLAGVELVEQFF. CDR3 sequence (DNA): TGTGCCAGCAGCTTGGCCGGGGTTGAGCTCGTGGAGCAGTTCTTC.

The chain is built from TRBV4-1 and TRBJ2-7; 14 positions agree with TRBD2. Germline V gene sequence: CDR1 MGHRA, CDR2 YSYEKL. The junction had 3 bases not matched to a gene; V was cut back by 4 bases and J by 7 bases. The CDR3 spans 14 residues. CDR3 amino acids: CASSLGLAGVEQYF. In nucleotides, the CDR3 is TGCGCCAGCAGCCTGGGACTAGCGGGAGTTGAGCAGTACTTC.

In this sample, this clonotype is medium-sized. CDR3 residues: CATSDLRGYEQFF. CDR3 nucleotide sequence: TGTGCCACCAGTGATTTACGAGGATATGAGCAGTTCTTC. The V and J genes are TRBV24-1 and TRBJ2-1, with D hard to call. Per the germline V gene, CDR1 is KGHDR and CDR2 is SFDVKD. V was cut by 1 base and J by 8 bases, with 8 bases left in between. The CDR3 sequence is 13 residues long.

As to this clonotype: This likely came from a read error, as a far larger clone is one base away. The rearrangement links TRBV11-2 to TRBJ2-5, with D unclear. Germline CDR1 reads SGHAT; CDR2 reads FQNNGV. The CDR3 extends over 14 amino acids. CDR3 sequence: CASSTYGQQEAQYF. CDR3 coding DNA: TGTGCCAGCAGCACCTACGGGCAACAAGAGGCCCAGTACTTC.

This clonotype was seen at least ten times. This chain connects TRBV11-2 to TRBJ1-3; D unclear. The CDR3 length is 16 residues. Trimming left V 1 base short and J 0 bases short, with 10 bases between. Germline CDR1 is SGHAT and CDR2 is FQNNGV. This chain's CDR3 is CASSLGSASSGNTIYF. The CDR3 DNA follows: TGTGCCAGCAGCTTAGGCTCAGCCAGCTCTGGAAACACCATATATTTT.

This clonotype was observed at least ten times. CDR3 DNA sequence: TGTGCCAGCAGTTTTAAAGGGACGTATCAGCCCCAGCATTTT. Its protein product is CASSFKGTYQPQHF. This chain connects TRBV27 to TRBJ1-5; the D gene is possibly TRBD1 (5 bases). Trimming cost V 3 bases and J 5 bases, with 11 bases left between them. The CDR3 is 14 residues long. Germline loops: CDR1 MNHEY, CDR2 SMNVEV (reference sequence).

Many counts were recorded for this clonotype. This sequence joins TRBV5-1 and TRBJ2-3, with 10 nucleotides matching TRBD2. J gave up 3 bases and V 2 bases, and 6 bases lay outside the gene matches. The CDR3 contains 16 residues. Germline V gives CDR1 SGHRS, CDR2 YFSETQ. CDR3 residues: CASSLASGSSTDTQYF. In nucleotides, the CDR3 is TGCGCCAGCAGCTTAGCTAGCGGGAGTAGTACAGATACGCAGTATTTT.

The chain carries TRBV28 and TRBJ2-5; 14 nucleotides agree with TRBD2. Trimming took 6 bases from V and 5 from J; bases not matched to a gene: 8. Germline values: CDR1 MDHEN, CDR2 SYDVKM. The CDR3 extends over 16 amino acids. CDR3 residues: CASRGTSGRGWETQYF. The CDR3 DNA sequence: TGTGCCAGCAGGGGGACTAGCGGGAGAGGGTGGGAGACCCAGTACTTC.

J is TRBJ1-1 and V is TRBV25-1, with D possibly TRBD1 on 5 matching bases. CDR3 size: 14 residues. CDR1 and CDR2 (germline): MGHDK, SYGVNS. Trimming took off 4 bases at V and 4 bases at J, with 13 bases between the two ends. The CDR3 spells CASSASLGTTEAFF. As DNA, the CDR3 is TGTGCCAGCAGTGCTTCTCTGGGGACCACTGAAGCTTTCTTT.

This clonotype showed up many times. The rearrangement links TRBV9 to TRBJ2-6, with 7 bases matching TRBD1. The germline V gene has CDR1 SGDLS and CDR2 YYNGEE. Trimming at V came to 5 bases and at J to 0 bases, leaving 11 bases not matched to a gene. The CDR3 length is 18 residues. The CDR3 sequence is CASSSPGQRSSGANVLTF. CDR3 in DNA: TGTGCCAGCAGTTCTCCGGGACAGAGAAGCTCTGGGGCCAACGTCCTGACTTTC.

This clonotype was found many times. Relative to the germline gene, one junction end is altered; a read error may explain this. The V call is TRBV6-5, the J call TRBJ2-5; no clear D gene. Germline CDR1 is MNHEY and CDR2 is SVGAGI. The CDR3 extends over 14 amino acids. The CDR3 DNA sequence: TGTGCCAGCAGTTACGCGGCACCCCAAGGGACCCAGTACTTC. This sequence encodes CASSYAAPQGTQYF.

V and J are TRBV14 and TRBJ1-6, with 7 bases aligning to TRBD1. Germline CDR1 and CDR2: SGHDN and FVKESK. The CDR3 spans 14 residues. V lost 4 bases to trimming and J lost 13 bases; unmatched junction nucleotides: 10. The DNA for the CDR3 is TGTGCCAGCAGCCGCGGACAGGCCCAAGGGCCCCTCCACTTT. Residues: CASSRGQAQGPLHF.

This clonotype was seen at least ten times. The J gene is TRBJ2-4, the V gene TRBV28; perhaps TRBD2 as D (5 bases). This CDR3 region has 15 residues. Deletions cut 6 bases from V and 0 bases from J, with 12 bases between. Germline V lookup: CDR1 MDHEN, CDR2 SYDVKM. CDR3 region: CASRRLPLAKNIQYF. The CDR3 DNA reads TGTGCCAGCAGAAGACTACCATTAGCCAAAAACATTCAGTACTTC.

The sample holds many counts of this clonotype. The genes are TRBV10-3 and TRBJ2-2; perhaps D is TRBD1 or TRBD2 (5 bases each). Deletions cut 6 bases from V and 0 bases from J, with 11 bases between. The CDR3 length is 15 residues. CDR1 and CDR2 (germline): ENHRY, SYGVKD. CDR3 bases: TGTGCCATCAGGCCCCGGGACCCGAACACCGGGGAGCTGTTTTTT. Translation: CAIRPRDPNTGELFF.

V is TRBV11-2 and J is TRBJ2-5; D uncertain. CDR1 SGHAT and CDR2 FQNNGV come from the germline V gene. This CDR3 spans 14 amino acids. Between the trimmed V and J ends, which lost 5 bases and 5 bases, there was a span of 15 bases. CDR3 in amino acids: CASSLASRLETQYF. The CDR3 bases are TGTGCCAGCAGCCTTGCTTCCCGGCTGGAGACCCAGTACTTC.

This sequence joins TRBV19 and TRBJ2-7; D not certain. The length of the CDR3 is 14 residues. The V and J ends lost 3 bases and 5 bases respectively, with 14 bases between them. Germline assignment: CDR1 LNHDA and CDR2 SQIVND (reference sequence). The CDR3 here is CASSMLQKDDEQYF. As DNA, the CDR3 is TGTGCCAGTAGTATGTTACAGAAGGACGACGAGCAGTACTTC.

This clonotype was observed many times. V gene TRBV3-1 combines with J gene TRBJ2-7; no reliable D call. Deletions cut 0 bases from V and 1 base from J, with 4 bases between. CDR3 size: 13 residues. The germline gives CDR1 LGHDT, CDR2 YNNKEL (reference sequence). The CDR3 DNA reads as TGTGCCAGCAGCCAAGATCTGTCCTACGAGCAGTACTTC. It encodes CASSQDLSYEQYF.

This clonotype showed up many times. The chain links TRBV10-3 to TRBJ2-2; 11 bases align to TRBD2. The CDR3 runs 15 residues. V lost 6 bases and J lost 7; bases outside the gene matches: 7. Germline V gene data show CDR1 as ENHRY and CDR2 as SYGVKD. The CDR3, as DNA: TGTGCCATCAGCGAGGGACTAGCGGTCGGCGGGGAGCTGTTTTTT. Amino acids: CAISEGLAVGGELFF.

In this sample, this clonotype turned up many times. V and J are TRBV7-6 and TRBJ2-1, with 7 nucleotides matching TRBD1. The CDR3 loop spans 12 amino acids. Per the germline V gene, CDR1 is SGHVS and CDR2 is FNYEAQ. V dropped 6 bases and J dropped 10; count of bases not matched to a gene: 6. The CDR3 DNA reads TGTGCCAGCAGTGAAACAGGGGTCGAGCAGTTCTTC. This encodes CASSETGVEQFF.